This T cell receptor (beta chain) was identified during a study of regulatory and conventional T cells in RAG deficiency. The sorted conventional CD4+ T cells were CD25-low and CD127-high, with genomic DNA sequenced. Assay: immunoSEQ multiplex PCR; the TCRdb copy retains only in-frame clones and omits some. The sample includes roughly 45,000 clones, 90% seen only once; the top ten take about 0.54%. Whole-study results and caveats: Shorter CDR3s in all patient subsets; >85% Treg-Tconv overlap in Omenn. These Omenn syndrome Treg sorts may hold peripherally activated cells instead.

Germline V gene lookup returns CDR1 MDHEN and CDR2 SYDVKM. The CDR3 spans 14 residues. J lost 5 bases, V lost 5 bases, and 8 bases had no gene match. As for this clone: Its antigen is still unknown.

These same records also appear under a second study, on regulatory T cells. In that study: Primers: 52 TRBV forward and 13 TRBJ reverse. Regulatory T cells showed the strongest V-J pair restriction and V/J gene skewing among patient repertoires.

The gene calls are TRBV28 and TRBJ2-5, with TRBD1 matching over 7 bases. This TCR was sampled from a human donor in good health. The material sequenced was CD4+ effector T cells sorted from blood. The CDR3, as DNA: TGTGCCAGCAGTCAGGGACAGTCGGGGGAGACCCAGTACTTC. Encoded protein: CASSQGQSGETQYF.